Included here is one T cell receptor (beta chain) sequence, with context. Germline V gene data show CDR1 as MNHNY and CDR2 as SVGAGI (reference sequence). The CDR3 is made up of 14 amino acids. V trimming: 6 bases; J trimming: 7 bases; junction bases outside the gene matches: 8. Repertoires were generated with immunoSEQ multiplex PCR, while TCRdb's copy carries only in-frame clones and drops some. The table records roughly 1,000,000 clones, more than 75% of them present only once. This entry comes from a study of shared clonotypes between healthy human individuals. The specimen was memory CD4+ T cells from PBMCs. The subset was: CD45RA-negative fraction. The V gene is TRBV6-6, the J gene TRBJ2-1; TRBD2 matches 8 bases. This sequence was found in a man younger than 35 in good health. Some clones in this sample may be carry-over from other donors' samples. The CDR3 sequence is CASRPAGVGNEQFF. The CDR3 DNA reads TGTGCCAGCAGGCCAGCGGGAGTGGGGAATGAGCAGTTCTTC.